This T cell receptor beta chain was sequenced during a study of blood T cell repertoires in COVID-19. Whole-study context: Donors in the United States, Italy and Spain gave samples during acute or convalescent COVID-19. Sample material is recorded as cDNA or gDNA derived from T cells, B-cell-depleted T cells, or PBMCs.

The CDR3 spans 15 residues. The V and J ends lost 2 bases and 0 bases respectively, with 10 bases between them. Per germline, CDR1 MNHEY and CDR2 SVGEGT. TCRdb keeps only in-frame clones here, not all; method: immunoSEQ multiplex PCR. The data hold 40,000 to 45,000 clones, with roughly 89% observed a single time. Source material: peripheral blood. The sequence came from a middle-aged man with COVID-19, enrolled during active disease. This chain joins TRBV6-2 or TRBV6-3 and TRBJ2-5, with TRBD1 as a possible D gene (6 bases). The CDR3 reads CASSYRDNYQETQYF. CDR3 nucleotides: TGTGCCAGCAGTTACCGGGACAACTACCAAGAGACCCAGTACTTC.